The sequence of this TCR beta chain was determined in a study of T-cell memory formation after mild COVID-19. Overall study findings and caveats: Shrinking CD4+ clones resided mostly in CM and EM, and CD8+ ones in EMRA.

The CDR3 is 16 amino acids. Germline CDR1 is LGHDT and CDR2 is YNNKEL (reference sequence). After removal of 4 bases from V and 4 bases from J, the junction contained 11 bases not matched to a gene. In the case of this clonotype: Antigen: not known.

TCRdb re-called the 5' RACE reads with MiXCR, one entry per CDR3 protein. The sample carries 400,000 or so distinct CDR3 sequences, roughly 20% recorded once. This chain connects TRBV3-1 to TRBJ2-7; 9 positions agree with TRBD1. The sequence derives from an adult woman who had mild COVID-19 (a few samples of this study predate the infection). Cell type and time point are not known. Specimen: PBMCs or a T cell subset sorted from them (not recorded which). The CDR3: CASSPTYFDRGYEQYF. CDR3 coding DNA: TGTGCCAGCAGCCCAACTTATTTCGACAGGGGGTACGAGCAGTACTTC.